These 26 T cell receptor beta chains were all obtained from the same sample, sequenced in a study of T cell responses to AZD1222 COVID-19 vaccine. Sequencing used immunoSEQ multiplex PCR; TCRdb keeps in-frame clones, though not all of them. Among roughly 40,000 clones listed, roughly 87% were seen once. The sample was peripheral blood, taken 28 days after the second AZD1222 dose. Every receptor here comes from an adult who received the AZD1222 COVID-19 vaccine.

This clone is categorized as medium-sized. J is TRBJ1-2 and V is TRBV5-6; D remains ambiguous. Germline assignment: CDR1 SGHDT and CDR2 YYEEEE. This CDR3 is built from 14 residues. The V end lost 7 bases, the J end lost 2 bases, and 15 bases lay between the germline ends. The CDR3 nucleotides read TGTGCCAGCGTCCCTCTTGGCAACAACTATGGCTACACCTTC. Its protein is CASVPLGNNYGYTF.

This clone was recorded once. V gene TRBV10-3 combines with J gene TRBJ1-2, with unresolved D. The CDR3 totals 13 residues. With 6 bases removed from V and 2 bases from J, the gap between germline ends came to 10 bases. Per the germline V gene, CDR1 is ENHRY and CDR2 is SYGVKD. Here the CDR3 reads CAISLEQNYGYTF. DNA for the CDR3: TGTGCCATCAGCCTAGAACAGAACTATGGCTACACCTTC.

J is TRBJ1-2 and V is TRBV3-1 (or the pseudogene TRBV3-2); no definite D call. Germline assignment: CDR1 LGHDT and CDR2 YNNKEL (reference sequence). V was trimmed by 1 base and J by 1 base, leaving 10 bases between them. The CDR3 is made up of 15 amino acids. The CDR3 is CASSQVRAVNYGYTF. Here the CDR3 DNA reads TGTGCCAGCAGCCAAGTAAGGGCGGTTAACTATGGCTACACCTTC.

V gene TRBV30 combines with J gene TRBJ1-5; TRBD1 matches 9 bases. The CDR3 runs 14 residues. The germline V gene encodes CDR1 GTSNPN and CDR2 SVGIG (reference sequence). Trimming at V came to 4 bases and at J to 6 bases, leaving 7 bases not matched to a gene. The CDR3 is CAWTTGTGTQPQHF. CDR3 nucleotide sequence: TGTGCCTGGACTACCGGGACAGGGACTCAGCCCCAGCATTTT.

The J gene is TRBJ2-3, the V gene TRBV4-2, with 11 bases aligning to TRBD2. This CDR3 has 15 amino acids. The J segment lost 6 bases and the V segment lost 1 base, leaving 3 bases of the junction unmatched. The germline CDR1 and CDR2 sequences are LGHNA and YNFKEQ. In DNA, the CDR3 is TGTGCCAGCAGCCAAGCTAGCGGGGGGCCCGATACGCAGTATTTT. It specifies CASSQASGGPDTQYF.

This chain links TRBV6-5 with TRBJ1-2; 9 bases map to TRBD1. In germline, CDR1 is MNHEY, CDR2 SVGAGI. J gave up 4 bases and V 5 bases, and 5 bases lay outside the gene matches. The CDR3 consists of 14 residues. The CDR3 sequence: CASSQGDRVYGYTF. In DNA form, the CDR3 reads TGTGCCAGCAGTCAGGGGGACAGGGTCTATGGCTACACCTTC.

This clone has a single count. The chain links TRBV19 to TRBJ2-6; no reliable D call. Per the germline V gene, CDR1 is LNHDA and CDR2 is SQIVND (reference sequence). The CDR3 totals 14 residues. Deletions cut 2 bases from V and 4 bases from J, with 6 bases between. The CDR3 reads CASSITAGANVLTF. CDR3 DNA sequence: TGTGCCAGTAGTATAACAGCCGGGGCCAACGTCCTGACTTTC.

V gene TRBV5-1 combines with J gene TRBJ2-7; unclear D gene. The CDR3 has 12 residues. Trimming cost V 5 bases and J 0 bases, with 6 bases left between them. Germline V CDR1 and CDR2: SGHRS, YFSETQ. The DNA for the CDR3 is TGCGCCAGCAGTGCTACCTCCTACGAGCAGTACTTC. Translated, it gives CASSATSYEQYF. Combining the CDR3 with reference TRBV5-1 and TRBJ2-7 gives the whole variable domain KAGVTQTPRYLIKTRGQQVTLSCSPISGHRSVSWYQQTPGQGLQFLFEYFSETQRNKGNFPGRFSGRQFSNSRSEMNVSTLELGDSALYLCASSATSYEQYFGPGTRLTVT.

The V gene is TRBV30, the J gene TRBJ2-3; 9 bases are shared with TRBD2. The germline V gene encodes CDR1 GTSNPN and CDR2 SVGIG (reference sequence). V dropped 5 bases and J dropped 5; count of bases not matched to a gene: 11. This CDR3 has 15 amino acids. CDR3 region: CAWDPSGGPKDTQYF. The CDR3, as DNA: TGTGCCTGGGACCCCAGCGGGGGGCCAAAAGATACGCAGTATTTT.

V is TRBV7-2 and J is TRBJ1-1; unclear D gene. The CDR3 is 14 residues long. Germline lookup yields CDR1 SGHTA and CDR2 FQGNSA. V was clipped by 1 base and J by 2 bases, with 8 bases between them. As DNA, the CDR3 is TGTGCCAGCAGCTTAGGAACGGAAAACACTGAAGCTTTCTTT. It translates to CASSLGTENTEAFF.

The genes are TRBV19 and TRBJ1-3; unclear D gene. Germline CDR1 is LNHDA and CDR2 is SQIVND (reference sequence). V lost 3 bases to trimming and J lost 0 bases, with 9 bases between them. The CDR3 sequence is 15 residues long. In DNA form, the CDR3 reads TGTGCCAGTAGTATCACCATTTACTCTGGAAACACCATATATTTT. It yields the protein CASSITIYSGNTIYF.

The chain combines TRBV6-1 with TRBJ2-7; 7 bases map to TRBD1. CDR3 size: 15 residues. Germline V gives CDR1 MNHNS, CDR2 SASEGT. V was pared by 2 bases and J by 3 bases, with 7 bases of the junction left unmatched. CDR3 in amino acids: CASSEQGGQIYEQYF. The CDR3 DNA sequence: TGTGCCAGCAGTGAACAAGGGGGACAGATCTACGAGCAGTACTTC.

CDR3 in DNA: TGTGCTAGTGGTCCCTCGGGCCGGTTGGAAAAACTGTTTTTT. Its translation is CASGPSGRLEKLFF. V gene TRBV12-5 combines with J gene TRBJ1-4; no reliable D call. The germline V and J ends were trimmed by 5 bases and 8 bases, with 15 bases remaining between them. This CDR3 spans 14 amino acids. Germline lookup yields CDR1 LGHNT and CDR2 FRNRAP.

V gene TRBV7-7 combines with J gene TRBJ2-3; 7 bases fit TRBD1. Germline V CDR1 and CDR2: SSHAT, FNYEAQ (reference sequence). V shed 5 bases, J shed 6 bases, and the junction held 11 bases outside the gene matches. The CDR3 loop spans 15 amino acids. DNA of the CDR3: TGTGCCAGCAGCGTCAGACAGGGTGGAAGGGATACGCAGTATTTT. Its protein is CASSVRQGGRDTQYF.

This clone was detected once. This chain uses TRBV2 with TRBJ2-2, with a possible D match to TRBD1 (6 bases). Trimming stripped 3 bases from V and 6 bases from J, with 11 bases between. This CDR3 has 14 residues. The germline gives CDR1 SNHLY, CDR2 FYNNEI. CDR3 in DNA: TGTGCCAGCAGTGACAGGGGTCGGTCCGGGGAGCTGTTTTTT. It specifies CASSDRGRSGELFF.

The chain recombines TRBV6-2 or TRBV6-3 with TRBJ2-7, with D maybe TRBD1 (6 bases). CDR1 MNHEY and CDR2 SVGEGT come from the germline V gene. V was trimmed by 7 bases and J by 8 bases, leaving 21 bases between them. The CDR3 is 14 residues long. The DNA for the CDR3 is TGTGCCAGCACCCCTCGGTTGGGGGCGGACAAGCAGTACTTC. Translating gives CASTPRLGADKQYF.

CDR3: CASSLRSTDTQYF. The CDR3 coding sequence is TGTGCCAGCAGCTTAAGGAGCACAGATACGCAGTATTTT. The rearrangement uses TRBV11-3 and TRBJ2-3; D remains unclear. Looked up from germline, CDR1 is SGHNT and CDR2 is YENEEA. The CDR3 is 13 amino acids. The ends were cut back, 2 bases at V and 0 bases at J, with 3 bases in the middle.

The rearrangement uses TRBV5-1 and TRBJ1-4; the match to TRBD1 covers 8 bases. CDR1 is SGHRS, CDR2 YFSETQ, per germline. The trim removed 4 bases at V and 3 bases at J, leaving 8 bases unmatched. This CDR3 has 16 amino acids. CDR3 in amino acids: CASSADRAAPNEKLFF. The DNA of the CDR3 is TGCGCCAGCAGCGCGGACAGGGCGGCGCCTAATGAAAAACTGTTTTTT.

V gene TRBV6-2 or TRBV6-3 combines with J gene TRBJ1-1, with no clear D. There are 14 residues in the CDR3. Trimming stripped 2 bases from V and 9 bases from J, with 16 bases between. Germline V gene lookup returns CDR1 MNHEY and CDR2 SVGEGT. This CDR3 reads CASSYARVPDKAFF. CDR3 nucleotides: TGTGCCAGCAGTTACGCCCGCGTACCGGATAAAGCTTTCTTT.

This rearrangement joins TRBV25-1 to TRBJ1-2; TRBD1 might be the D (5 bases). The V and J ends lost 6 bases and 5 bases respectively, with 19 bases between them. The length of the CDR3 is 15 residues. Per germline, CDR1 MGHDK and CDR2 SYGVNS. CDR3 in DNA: TGTGCCAGCAGCCGAAGCATAGGGGTAGATTATGGCTACACCTTC. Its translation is CASSRSIGVDYGYTF.

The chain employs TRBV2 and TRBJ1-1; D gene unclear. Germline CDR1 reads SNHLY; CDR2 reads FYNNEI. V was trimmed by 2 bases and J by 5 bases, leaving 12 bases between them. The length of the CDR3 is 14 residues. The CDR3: CASSEIRGGTEAFF. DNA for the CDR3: TGTGCCAGCAGTGAAATCCGGGGTGGGACTGAAGCTTTCTTT.

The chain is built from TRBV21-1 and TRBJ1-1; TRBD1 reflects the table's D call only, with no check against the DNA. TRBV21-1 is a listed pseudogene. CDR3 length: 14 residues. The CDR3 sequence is CANKLSGTVTEAFF. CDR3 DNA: TGTGCCAACAAACTTTCCGGGACAGTCACTGAAGCTTTCTTT.

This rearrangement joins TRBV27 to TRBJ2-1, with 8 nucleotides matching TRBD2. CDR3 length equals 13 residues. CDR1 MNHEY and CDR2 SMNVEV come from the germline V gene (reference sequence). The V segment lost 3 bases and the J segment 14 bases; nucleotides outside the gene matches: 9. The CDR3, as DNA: TGTGCCAGCAGTTTGTCCCGACTAGCGCGGGAGTTCTTC. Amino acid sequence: CASSLSRLAREFF.

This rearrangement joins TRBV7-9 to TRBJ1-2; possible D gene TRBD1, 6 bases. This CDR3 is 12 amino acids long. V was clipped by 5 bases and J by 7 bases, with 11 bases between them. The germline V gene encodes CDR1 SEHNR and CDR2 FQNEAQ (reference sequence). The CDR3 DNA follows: TGTGCCAGCAGCGAGGGGGGACGTGGCTACACCTTC. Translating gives CASSEGGRGYTF.

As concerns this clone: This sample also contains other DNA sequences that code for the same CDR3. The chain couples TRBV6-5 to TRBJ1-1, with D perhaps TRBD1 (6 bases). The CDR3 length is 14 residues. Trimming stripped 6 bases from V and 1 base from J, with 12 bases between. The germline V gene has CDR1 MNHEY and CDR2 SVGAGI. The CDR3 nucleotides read TGTGCCAGCAGAGGAACAGGGAGGAACACTGAAGCTTTCTTT. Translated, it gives CASRGTGRNTEAFF.

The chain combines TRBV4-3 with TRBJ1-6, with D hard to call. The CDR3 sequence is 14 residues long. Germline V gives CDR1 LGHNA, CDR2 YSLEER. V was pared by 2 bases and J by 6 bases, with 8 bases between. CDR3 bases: TGCGCCAGCAGCCAATCCCAGAGTAATTCACCCCTCCACTTT. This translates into CASSQSQSNSPLHF.